This note documents a single T cell receptor beta chain sequence. The antigen is undetermined. Unique molecular identifiers were present in the TCR beta cDNA libraries. A single record per CDR3 protein comes from TCRdb applying MiXCR to the PCR reads. The table shows roughly 800,000 distinct CDR3 sequences, with roughly 50% occurring only once. V was clipped by 0 bases and J by 5 bases; unmatched bases: 7. Per germline, CDR1 SGHRS and CDR2 YFSETQ. The CDR3 runs 17 residues. This sample is drawn from a study of post-analysis software for immune sequencing data. Points from the study as a whole: Patients with multiple sclerosis recorded significantly lower normalized Chao1 diversity than controls, the study found. A few TRBV segments appeared more often in patients than in controls, and TRBV5-6, TRBV5-1 and TRBV20-1 were among these.

This chain connects TRBV5-1 to TRBJ2-3, with 12 bases matching TRBD2. Sequencing used blood. This TCR derives from a girl aged 10-17 years with multiple sclerosis. CDR3 loop: CASSLDTSGGPRDTQYF. The DNA of the CDR3 is TGCGCCAGCAGCTTGGATACTAGCGGGGGGCCTCGAGATACGCAGTATTTT.